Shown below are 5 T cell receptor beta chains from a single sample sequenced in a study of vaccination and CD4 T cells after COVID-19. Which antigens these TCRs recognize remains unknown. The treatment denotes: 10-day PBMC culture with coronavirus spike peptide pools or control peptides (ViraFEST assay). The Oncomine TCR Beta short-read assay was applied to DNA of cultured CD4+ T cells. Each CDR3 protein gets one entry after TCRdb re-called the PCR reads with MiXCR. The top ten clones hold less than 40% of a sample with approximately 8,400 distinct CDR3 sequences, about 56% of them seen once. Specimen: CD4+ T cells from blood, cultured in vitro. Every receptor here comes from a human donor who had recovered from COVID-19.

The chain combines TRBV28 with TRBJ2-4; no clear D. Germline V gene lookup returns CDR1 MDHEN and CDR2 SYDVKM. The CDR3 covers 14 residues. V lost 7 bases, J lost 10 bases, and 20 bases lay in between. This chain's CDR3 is CASTTSGPRVIQYF. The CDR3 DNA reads TGTGCCAGCACCACTTCTGGCCCCCGCGTAATTCAGTACTTC.

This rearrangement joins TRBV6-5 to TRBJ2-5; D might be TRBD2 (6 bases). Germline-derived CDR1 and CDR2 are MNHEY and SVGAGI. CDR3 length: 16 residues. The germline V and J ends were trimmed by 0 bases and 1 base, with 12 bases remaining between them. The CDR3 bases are TGTGCCAGCAGTTACTCAGCGGGTGGCAGCCAAGAGACCCAGTACTTC. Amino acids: CASSYSAGGSQETQYF.

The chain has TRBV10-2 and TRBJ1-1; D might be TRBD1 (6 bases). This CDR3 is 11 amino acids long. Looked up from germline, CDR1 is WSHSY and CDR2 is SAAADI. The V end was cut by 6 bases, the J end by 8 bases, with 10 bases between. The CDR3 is CASRLGTEAFF. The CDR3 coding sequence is TGCGCCAGCAGACTAGGGACAGAAGCTTTCTTT.

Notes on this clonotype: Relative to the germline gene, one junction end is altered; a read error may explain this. This chain's CDR3 is CSVRDPGTSRSGYTF. The DNA for the CDR3 is TGCAGTGTTAGAGATCCAGGGACATCTAGGAGTGGCTACACCTTC. The genes are TRBV20-1 and TRBJ1-2; tentative D call: TRBD1 (6 bases). Looked up from germline, CDR1 is DFQATT and CDR2 is SNEGSKA (reference sequence). This CDR3 contains 15 residues.

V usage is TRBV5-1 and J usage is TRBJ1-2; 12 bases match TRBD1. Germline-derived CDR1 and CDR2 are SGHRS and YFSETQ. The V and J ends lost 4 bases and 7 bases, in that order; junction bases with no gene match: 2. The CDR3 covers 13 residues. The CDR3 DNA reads TGCGCCAGCAGCGGGGACAGGGGGCTTGGCTACACCTTC. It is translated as CASSGDRGLGYTF.